The source of this T cell receptor beta chain is a study of beta chain features in type 1 diabetes. Expressed TCRB transcripts were sequenced after all isolated RNA was converted to cDNA. TCRdb's copy holds only in-frame clones and misses some; the assay was immunoSEQ multiplex PCR. Of hundreds of thousands of clones in the sample, over 8.5% were seen once. CDR3 size: 15 residues. The germline V gene has CDR1 PRHDT and CDR2 FYEKMQ (reference sequence). Unmatched junction bases numbered 5, after V lost 2 bases and J lost 6 bases. This clone was counted between two and nine times. V usage is TRBV13 and J usage is TRBJ2-1, with 9 bases lining up with TRBD1. Sequencing was done on a sample of naive CD4+ T cells from blood. The TCR was taken from a young woman in good health. Here the CDR3 DNA reads TGTGCCAGCAGCTTACTTCCGGACAGGGGCAATGAGCAGTTCTTC. Translated, it gives CASSLLPDRGNEQFF.